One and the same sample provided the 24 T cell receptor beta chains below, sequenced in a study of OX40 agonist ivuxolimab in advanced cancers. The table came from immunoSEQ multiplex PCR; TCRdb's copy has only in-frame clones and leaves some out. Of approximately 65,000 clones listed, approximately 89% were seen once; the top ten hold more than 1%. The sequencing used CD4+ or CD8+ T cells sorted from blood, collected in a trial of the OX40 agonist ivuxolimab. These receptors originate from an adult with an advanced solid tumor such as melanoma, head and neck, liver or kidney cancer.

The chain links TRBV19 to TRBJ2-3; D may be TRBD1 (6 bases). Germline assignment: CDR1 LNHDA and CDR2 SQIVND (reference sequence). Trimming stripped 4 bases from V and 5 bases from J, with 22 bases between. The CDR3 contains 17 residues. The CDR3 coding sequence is TGTGCCAGTAGTAGAGCTTCCGGGACAAAAGGGGTAGATACGCAGTATTTT. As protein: CASSRASGTKGVDTQYF.

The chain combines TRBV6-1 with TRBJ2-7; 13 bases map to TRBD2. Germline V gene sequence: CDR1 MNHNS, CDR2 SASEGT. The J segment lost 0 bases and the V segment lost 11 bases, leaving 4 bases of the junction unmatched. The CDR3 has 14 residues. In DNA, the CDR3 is TGTGCCGGTGGGACTAGCGGGGTCTCCTACGAGCAGTACTTC. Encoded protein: CAGGTSGVSYEQYF.

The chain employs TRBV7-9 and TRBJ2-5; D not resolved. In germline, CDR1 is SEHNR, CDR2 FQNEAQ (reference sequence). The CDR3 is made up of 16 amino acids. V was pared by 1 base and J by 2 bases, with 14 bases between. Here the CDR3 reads CASSLGVGRLQETQYF. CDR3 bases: TGTGCCAGCAGCTTAGGGGTCGGGCGGTTACAAGAGACCCAGTACTTC.

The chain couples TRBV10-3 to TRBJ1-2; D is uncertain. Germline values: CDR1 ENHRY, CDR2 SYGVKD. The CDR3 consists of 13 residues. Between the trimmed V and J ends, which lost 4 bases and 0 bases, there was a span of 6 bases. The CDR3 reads CAISGHSNYGYTF. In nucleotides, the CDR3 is TGTGCCATCAGTGGTCATTCTAACTATGGCTACACCTTC.

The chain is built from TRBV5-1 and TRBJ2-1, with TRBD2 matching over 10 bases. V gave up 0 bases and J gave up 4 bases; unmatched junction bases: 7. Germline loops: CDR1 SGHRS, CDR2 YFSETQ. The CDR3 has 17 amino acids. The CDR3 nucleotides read TGCGCCAGCAGCTTGGCAAGGGCTAGCGGGGGTTACAATGAGCAGTTCTTC. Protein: CASSLARASGGYNEQFF. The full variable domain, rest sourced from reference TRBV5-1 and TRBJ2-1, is KAGVTQTPRYLIKTRGQQVTLSCSPISGHRSVSWYQQTPGQGLQFLFEYFSETQRNKGNFPGRFSGRQFSNSRSEMNVSTLELGDSALYLCASSLARASGGYNEQFFGPGTRLTVL.

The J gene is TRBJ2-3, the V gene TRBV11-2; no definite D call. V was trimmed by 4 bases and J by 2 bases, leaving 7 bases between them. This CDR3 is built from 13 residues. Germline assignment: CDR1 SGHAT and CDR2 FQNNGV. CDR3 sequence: CASSSTPTDTQYF. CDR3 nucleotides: TGTGCCAGCAGCTCGACTCCCACAGATACGCAGTATTTT.

DNA of the CDR3: TGTGCCACCACAGGGGGGGATGGCTACACCTTC. Its protein is CATTGGDGYTF. The chain carries TRBV2 and TRBJ1-2; TRBD1 agrees at 8 bases. J gave up 6 bases and V 10 bases, and 4 bases lay outside the gene matches. The CDR3 totals 11 residues. Germline CDR1 SNHLY, CDR2 FYNNEI.

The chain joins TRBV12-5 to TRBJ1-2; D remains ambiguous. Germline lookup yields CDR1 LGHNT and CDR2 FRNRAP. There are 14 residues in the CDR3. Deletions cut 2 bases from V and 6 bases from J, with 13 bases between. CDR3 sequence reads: CASGLLPGINGYTF. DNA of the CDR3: TGTGCTAGTGGTTTGCTACCGGGGATAAATGGCTACACCTTC.

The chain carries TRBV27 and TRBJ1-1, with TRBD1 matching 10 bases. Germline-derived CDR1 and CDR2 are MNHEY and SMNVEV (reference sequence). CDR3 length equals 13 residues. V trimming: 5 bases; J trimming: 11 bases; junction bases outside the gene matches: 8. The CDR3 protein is CASSPWDRGWAFF. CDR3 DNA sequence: TGTGCCAGCAGTCCATGGGACAGGGGATGGGCTTTCTTT.

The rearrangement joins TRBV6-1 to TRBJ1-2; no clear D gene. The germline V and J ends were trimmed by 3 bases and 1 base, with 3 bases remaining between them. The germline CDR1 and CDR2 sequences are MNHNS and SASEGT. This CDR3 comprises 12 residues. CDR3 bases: TGTGCCAGCAGTGAGCATAACTATGGCTACACCTTC. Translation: CASSEHNYGYTF.

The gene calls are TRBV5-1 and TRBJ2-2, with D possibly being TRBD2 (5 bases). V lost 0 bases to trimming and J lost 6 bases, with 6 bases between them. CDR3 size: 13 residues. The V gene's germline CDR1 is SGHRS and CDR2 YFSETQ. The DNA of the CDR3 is TGCGCCAGCAGCTTGGATAGCGCCGGGGAGCTGTTTTTT. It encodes CASSLDSAGELFF.

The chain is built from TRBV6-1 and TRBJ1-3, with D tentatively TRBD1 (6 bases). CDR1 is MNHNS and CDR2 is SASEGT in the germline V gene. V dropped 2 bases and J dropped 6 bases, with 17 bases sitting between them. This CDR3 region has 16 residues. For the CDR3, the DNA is TGTGCCAGCAGTGAATATTATAATGGGGGCGAAAACACCATATATTTT. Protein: CASSEYYNGGENTIYF.

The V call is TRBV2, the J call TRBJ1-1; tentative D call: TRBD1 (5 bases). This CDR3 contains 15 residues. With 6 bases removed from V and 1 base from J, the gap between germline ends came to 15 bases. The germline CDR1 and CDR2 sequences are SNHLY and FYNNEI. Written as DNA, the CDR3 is TGTGCCAGCAGCTCCAGGGCCCTCAAGAACACTGAAGCTTTCTTT. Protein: CASSSRALKNTEAFF. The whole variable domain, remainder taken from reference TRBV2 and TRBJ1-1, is EPEVTQTPSHQVTQMGQEVILRCVPISNHLYFYWYRQILGQKVEFLVSFYNNEISEKSEIFDDQFSVERPDGSNFTLKIRSTKLEDSAMYFCASSSRALKNTEAFFGQGTRLTVV.

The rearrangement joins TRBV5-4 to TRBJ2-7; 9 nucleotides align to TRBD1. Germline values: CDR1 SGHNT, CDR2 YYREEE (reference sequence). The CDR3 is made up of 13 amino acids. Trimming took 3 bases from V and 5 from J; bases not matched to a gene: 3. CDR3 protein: CASSSGQGNEQYF. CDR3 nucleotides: TGTGCCAGCAGCTCCGGACAGGGGAACGAGCAGTACTTC.

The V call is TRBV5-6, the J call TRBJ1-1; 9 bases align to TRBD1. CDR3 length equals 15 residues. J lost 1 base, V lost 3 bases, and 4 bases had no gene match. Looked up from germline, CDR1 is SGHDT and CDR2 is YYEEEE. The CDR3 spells CASSWGQGANTEAFF. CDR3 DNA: TGTGCCAGCAGCTGGGGACAGGGAGCGAACACTGAAGCTTTCTTT.

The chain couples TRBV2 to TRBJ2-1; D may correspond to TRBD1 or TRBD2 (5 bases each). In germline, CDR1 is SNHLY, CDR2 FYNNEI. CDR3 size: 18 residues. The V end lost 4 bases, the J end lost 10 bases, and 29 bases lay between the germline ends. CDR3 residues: CASSGLGADESGQIEQFF. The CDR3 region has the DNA TGTGCCAGCAGTGGGCTCGGGGCAGACGAATCGGGGCAAATAGAGCAGTTCTTC.

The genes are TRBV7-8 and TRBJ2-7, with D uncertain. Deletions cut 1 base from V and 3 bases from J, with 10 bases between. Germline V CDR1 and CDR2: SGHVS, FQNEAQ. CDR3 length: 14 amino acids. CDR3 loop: CASSLEWSSYEQYF. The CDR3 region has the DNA TGTGCCAGCAGCTTAGAGTGGTCGAGCTACGAGCAGTACTTC.

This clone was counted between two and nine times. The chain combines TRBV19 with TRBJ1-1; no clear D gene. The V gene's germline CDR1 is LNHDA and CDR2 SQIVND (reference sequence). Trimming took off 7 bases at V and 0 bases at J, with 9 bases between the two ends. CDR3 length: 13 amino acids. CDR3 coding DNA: TGTGCCAGTACAGTGAGCATGAACACTGAAGCTTTCTTT. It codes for CASTVSMNTEAFF.

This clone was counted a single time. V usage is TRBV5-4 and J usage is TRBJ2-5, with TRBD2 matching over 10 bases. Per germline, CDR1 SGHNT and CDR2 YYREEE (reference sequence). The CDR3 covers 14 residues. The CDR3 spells CAVRSGGAQETQYF. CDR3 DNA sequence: TGTGCTGTTAGGAGCGGGGGGGCCCAAGAGACCCAGTACTTC.

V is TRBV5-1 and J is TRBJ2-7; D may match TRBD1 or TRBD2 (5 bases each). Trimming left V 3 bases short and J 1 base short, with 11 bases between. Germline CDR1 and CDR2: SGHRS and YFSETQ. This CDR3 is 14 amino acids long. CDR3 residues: CASSSLGPSYEQYF. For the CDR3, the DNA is TGCGCCAGCAGCTCGCTGGGACCATCCTACGAGCAGTACTTC.

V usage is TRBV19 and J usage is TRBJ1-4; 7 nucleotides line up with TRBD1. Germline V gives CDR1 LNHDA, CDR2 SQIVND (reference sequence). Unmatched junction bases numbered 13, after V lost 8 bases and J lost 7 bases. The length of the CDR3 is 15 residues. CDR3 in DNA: TGTGCCAGTGATCGTGCACAGGGGCGGTCTGAAAAACTGTTTTTT. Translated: CASDRAQGRSEKLFF. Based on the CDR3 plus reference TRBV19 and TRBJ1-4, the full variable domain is DGGITQSPKYLFRKEGQNVTLSCEQNLNHDAMYWYRQDPGQGLRLIYYSQIVNDFQKGDIAEGYSVSREKKESFPLTVTSAQKNPTAFYLCASDRAQGRSEKLFFGSGTQLSVL.

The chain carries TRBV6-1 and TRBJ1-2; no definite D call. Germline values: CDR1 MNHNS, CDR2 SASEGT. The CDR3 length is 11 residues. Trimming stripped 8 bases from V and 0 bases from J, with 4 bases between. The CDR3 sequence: CASVTNYGYTF. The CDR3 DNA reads TGTGCCAGCGTGACTAACTATGGCTACACCTTC.

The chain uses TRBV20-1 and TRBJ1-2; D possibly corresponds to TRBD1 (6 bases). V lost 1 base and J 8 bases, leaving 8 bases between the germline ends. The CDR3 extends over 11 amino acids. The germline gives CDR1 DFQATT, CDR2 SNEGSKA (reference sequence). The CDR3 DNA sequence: TGCAGTGCTAGAGTTGGGGGCGGCTACACCTTC. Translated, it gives CSARVGGGYTF.

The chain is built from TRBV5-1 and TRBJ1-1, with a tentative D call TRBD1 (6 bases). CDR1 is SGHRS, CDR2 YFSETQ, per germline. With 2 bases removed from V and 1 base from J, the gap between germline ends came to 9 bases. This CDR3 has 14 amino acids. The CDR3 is CASSFQGPNTEAFF. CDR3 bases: TGCGCCAGCAGCTTTCAGGGGCCGAACACTGAAGCTTTCTTT.